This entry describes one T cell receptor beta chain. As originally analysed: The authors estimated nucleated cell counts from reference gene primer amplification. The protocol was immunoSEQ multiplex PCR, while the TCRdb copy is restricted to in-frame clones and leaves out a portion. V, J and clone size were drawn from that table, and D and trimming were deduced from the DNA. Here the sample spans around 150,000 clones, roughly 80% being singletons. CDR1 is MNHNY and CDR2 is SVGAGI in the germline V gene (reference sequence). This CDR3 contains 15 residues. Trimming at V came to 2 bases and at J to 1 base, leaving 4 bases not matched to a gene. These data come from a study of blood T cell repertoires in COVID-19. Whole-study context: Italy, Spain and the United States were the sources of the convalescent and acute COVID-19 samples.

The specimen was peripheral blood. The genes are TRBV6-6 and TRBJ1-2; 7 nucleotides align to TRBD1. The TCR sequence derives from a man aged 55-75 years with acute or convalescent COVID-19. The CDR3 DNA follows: TGTGCCAGCAGTTACACGGGACAGCTTAACTATGGCTACACCTTC. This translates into CASSYTGQLNYGYTF.